These T cell receptor beta chains were read from a single sample in a study of shared clonotypes between healthy human individuals. The assay was immunoSEQ multiplex PCR, and TCRdb's table has in-frame clones only and misses some. The data show approximately 97,000 clones, roughly two thirds seen once. What was sequenced was memory CD8+ T cells sorted from blood. The source is a man in his thirties or forties in good health. Both conserved end residues are part of each CDR3. The D gene is left open where the match is weak. The listing skips clone size in some rows; elsewhere it reads once, few, many or a size class.

TRBD2 | . | TRBV4-1 | CASRASGRYEQYF
TRBD1 | few | TRBV30 | CAWRRTGSYEQYF
TRBD2 | . | TRBV27 | CASSLASGRLIYEQYF
. | once | TRBV29-1 | CSVRVLETQYF
. | . | TRBV9 | CASSVGDSYNEQFF
. | . | TRBV7-7 | CASSLVGARRDEQFF
. | . | TRBV5-4 | CASSVDLSYNEQFF
. | few | TRBV10-3 | CAISESRGRDNSNQPQHF
. | . | TRBV5-1 | CASSSLEAPYNEQFF
. | . | TRBV7-2 | CASSPPWDRTDTQYF
TRBD2 | . | TRBV5-4 | CASSESGTQETQYF
. | . | TRBV28 | CASSLWGTTGNTIYF
TRBD1 | . | TRBV15 | CATAGTGGLDTQYF
TRBD2 | . | TRBV19 | CASSIDRLAGVDEQYF
TRBD1 | . | TRBV29-1 | CSVEDRRQGWAEQYF
. | . | TRBV5-1 | CASSLGQLVYEQYF
. | . | TRBV11-2 | CASSPRPSPQSNNEKLFF
. | many | TRBV10-3 | CAISPDMAPGNTIYF
. | many | TRBV27 | CASSFGLEMYF
. | . | TRBV4-3 | CASSHIPGYTF
. | . | TRBV21-1 | CASSKVLPSLNVGYEQYF
. | once | TRBV18 | CASSPRTGGVNEQFF
. | . | TRBV6-5 | CASSDKGYNEQFF
. | . | TRBV11-3 | CASSLRGAGIGGETQYF
. | once | TRBV6-1 | CASSPPQSFTGELFF
. | . | TRBV28 | CASGDGALNTEAFF
TRBD2 | once | TRBV5-6 | CASSFHRREGYEQYF
. | . | TRBV4-3 | CASSQGLYSSRSTGELFF
. | . | TRBV28 | CASSLAHEQYF
TRBD1 | . | TRBV4-1 | CASSQADRGFDEQYF
. | . | TRBV18 | CASSPTLQGGNQPQHF
. | . | TRBV18 | CASSPVSGNTIYF
TRBD2 | once | TRBV7-9 | CASSSSSGSITGELFF
. | . | TRBV11-2 | CASSLLLWENGYTF
. | . | TRBV7-9 | CASSFDTSQETQYF
. | . | TRBV5-1 | CASSLEVGRNQPQHF
. | . | TRBV7-8 | CATLAGRLKETQYF
. | . | TRBV18 | CASSLRGPEDEQFF
. | . | TRBV6-6 | CASSKLSGQPQHF
. | . | TRBV6-1 | CASSEGTPTGELFF
. | . | TRBV19 | CASSKAGTTYEQYF
TRBD2 | . | TRBV19 | CASGGSGRGHEQFF
. | . | TRBV30 | CAWSLPGLSPSTEAFF